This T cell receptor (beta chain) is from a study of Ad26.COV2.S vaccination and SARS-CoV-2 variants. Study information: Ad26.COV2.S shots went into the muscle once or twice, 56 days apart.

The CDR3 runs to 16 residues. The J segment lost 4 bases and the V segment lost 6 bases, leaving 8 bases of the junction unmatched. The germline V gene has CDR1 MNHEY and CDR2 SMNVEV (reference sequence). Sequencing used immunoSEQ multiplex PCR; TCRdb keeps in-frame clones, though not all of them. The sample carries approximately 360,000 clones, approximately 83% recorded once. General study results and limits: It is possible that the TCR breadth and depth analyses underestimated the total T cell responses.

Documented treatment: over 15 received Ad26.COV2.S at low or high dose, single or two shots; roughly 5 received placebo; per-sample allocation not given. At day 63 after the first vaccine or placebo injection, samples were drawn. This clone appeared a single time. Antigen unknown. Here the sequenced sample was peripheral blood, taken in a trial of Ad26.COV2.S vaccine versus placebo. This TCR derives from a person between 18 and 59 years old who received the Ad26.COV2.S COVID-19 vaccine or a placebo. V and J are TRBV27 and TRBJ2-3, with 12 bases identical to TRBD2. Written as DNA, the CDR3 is TGTGCCAGCAGCATGACTAGCGGGAGTGGTGCAGATACGCAGTATTTT. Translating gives CASSMTSGSGADTQYF.